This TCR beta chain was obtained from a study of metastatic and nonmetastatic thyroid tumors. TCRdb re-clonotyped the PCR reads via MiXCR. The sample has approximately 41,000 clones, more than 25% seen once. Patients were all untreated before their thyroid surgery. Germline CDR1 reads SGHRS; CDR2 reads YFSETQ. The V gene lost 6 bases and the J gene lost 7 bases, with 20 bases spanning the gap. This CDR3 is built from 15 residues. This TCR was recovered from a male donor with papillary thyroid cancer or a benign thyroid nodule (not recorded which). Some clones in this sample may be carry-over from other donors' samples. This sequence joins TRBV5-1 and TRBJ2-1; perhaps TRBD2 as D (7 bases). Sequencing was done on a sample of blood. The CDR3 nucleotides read TGCGCCAGCAATCTCGACCCGGGGGGCTGGAATGAGCAGTTCTTC. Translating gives CASNLDPGGWNEQFF.